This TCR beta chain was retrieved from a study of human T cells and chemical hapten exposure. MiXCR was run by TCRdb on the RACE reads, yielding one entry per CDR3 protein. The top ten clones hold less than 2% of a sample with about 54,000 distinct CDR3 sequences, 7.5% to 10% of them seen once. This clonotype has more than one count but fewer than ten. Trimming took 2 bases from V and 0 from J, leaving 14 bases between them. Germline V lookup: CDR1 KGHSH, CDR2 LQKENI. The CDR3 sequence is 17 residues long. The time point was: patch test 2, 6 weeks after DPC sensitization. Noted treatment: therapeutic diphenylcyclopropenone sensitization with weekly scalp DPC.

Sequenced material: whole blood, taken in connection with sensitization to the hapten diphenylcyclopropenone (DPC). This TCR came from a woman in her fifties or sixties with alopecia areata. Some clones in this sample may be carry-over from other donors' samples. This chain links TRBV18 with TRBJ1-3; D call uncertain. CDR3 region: CASSPSPAGLSGNTIYF. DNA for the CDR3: TGTGCCAGCTCACCAAGTCCCGCAGGCCTCTCTGGAAACACCATATATTTT. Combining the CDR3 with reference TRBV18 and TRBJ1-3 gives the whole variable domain NAGVMQNPRHLVRRRGQEARLRCSPMKGHSHVYWYRQLPEEGLKFMVYLQKENIIDESGMPKERFSAEFPKEGPSILRIQQVVRGDSAAYFCASSPSPAGLSGNTIYFGEGSWLTVV.